This entry lists 27 T cell receptor beta chains sequenced from one sample in a study of T-cell reconstitution after alpha-beta-depleted transplantation in children. Unique molecular identifiers were used in preparing the TCRbeta library. TCRdb re-derived calls from the PCR reads in MiXCR, one entry per CDR3 protein. This table holds almost 500,000 distinct CDR3 sequences, roughly a tenth found once. This material consisted of PBMCs, taken before TCRalphabeta/CD19-depleted stem cell transplant. These receptors were taken from a child aged 2 to 10 with inherited bone marrow failure, due to receive a stem cell transplant.

This clonotype was seen only a few times. V gene TRBV12-3 or TRBV12-4 combines with J gene TRBJ2-6; 9 bases line up with TRBD1. CDR3 length: 18 residues. V gave up 4 bases and J gave up 0 bases; unmatched junction bases: 7. CDR3 residues: CASSSRTGAGSGANVLTF. The DNA of the CDR3 is TGTGCCAGCAGTTCCCGGACAGGGGCCGGCTCTGGGGCCAACGTCCTGACTTTC.

CDR3 nucleotide sequence: TGTGCCAGCAGCCCCCGGACTAGCGGGAGCCACGAGCAGTACTTC. Translated: CASSPRTSGSHEQYF. The chain has TRBV3-1 and TRBJ2-7; TRBD2 agrees at 13 bases. This CDR3 is built from 15 residues. V lost 4 bases, J lost 5 bases, and 5 bases stayed unmatched. Germline V lookup: CDR1 LGHDT, CDR2 YNNKEL (reference sequence).

This clonotype was counted ten times or more. The chain combines TRBV20-1 with TRBJ1-1, with TRBD1 matching 8 bases. Trimming at V came to 4 bases and at J to 2 bases, leaving 3 bases not matched to a gene. CDR1 is DFQATT and CDR2 is SNEGSKA in the germline V gene (reference sequence). This CDR3 has 13 residues. This CDR3 reads CSATQGANTEAFF. CDR3 sequence (DNA): TGCAGTGCTACGCAGGGGGCTAACACTGAAGCTTTCTTT.

This clonotype was seen at least ten times. This chain connects TRBV5-5 to TRBJ2-7; D unclear. The germline V gene has CDR1 SGHKS and CDR2 YYEKEE (reference sequence). Deletions cut 4 bases from V and 3 bases from J, with 5 bases between. The CDR3 is made up of 11 amino acids. The CDR3 reads CASSGVYEQYF. The CDR3 nucleotides read TGTGCCAGCAGCGGGGTCTACGAGCAGTACTTC.

This clonotype was found many times. The V call is TRBV5-5, the J call TRBJ1-1; D not certain. Trimming pared 2 bases from V and 4 bases from J, leaving 12 bases between. The CDR3 covers 14 residues. CDR1 and CDR2 from the germline V gene are SGHKS and YYEKEE (reference sequence). CDR3 coding DNA: TGTGCCAGCAGCTTTTCCCCGATTGGCACTGAAGCTTTCTTT. It translates to CASSFSPIGTEAFF.

There are many counts of this clonotype. The chain recombines TRBV6-2 or TRBV6-3 with TRBJ2-7, with D perhaps matching TRBD1 or TRBD2 (5 bases each). Between the trimmed V and J ends, which lost 5 bases and 5 bases, there was a span of 25 bases. Germline V lookup: CDR1 MNHEY, CDR2 SVGEGT. There are 17 residues in the CDR3. In nucleotides, the CDR3 is TGTGCCAGCAGTGGGACGGAACTTGACCCTCTCCCCCACGAGCAGTACTTC. This encodes CASSGTELDPLPHEQYF.

This clonotype was seen repeatedly, ten times or more. The chain couples TRBV29-1 to TRBJ2-3; TRBD2 aligns across 8 bases. This CDR3 contains 16 residues. CDR1 is SQVTM, CDR2 ANQGSEA, per germline. The ends lost 1 base at V and 2 bases at J; junction bases unmatched: 8. The CDR3 nucleotides read TGCAGCGTTGAAGTAGTAGGCGGGAGGTCCACAGATACGCAGTATTTT. Translation: CSVEVVGGRSTDTQYF.

V gene TRBV5-1 combines with J gene TRBJ2-7; TRBD1 matches at 12 bases. Germline loops: CDR1 SGHRS, CDR2 YFSETQ. The CDR3 consists of 16 residues. Trimming cost V 1 base and J 5 bases; bases outside gene matches: 7. CDR3 in DNA: TGCGCCAGCAGCTTGACAGGGGACAGGGGGCTCGACGAGCAGTACTTC. This sequence encodes CASSLTGDRGLDEQYF.

The chain couples TRBV20-1 to TRBJ2-7; 8 nucleotides agree with TRBD2. The CDR3 length is 16 residues. J lost 4 bases, V lost 3 bases, and 14 bases had no gene match. Germline-derived CDR1 and CDR2 are DFQATT and SNEGSKA (reference sequence). This CDR3 reads CSASGGSGSLWYEQYF. The CDR3 coding sequence is TGCAGTGCTAGTGGTGGGAGCGGGAGTCTATGGTACGAGCAGTACTTC.

This clonotype was seen at least ten times. The chain combines TRBV7-9 with TRBJ2-7; D gene ambiguous. This CDR3 has 14 residues. Trimming left V 4 bases short and J 7 bases short, with 17 bases between. In germline, CDR1 is SEHNR, CDR2 FQNEAQ (reference sequence). In DNA form, the CDR3 reads TGTGCCAGCAGCTCGGCTGGGCCTTGGCATGAGCAGTACTTC. Translation: CASSSAGPWHEQYF.

The chain joins TRBV11-2 to TRBJ1-2, with D hard to call. Per germline, CDR1 SGHAT and CDR2 FQNNGV. CDR3 size: 14 residues. V was clipped by 5 bases and J by 0 bases, with 10 bases between them. The DNA for the CDR3 is TGTGCCAGCAGCCCAGTCTTAGCTAACTATGGCTACACCTTC. This translates into CASSPVLANYGYTF.

A remark on this clonotype: Since the CDR3 does not end with the conserved phenylalanine or tryptophan, this likely comes from a read error. V is TRBV5-1 and J is TRBJ2-6, with TRBD1 identical over 8 bases. This CDR3 has 17 residues. V trimming: 9 bases; J trimming: 0 bases; junction bases outside the gene matches: 11. Germline-derived CDR1 and CDR2 are SGHRS and YFSETQ. CDR3 residues: CATNPGQAYSGANVLTL. CDR3 coding DNA: TGCGCCACCAACCCGGGACAGGCCTACTCTGGGGCCAACGTCCTGACTTTG.

The chain recombines TRBV7-9 with TRBJ1-2; D uncertain. Germline values: CDR1 SEHNR, CDR2 FQNEAQ (reference sequence). V lost 6 bases to trimming and J lost 6 bases, with 26 bases between them. The CDR3 runs 17 residues. Written as DNA, the CDR3 is TGTGCCAGCAGACACCCACGAGAGGGAACCCTTTTTGATGGCTACACCTTC. Translated: CASRHPREGTLFDGYTF.

This clonotype was recorded only once. This may stem from a read error, because a much larger clone lies one nucleotide away. V gene TRBV21-1 combines with J gene TRBJ1-1. TRBV21-1 corresponds to a pseudogene. CDR3 length: 16 amino acids. Here the CDR3 DNA reads TGTGCCAGCAGCAAAGCGCGGTCAGGCGAGAACACTGAAGCTTTCTTT. It translates to CASSKARSGENTEAFF.

A word on this clonotype: A much larger clone differs from this one at a single base, so this may be a read error. The rearrangement links TRBV20-1 to TRBJ2-7; TRBD2 agrees at 12 bases. This CDR3 has 15 residues. Germline V gives CDR1 DFQATT, CDR2 SNEGSKA (reference sequence). DNA of the CDR3: TGCTGTGCTAGCCCTCTAGCGGGAGGGCCCTACGAGCAGTACTTC. It translates to CCASPLAGGPYEQYF.

This clonotype was seen repeatedly, ten times or more. The V and J genes are TRBV20-1 and TRBJ2-4; 12 nucleotides line up with TRBD2. CDR3 length equals 17 residues. Germline trimming cut 4 bases from V and 0 bases from J; bases unmatched to any gene: 7. Germline V gene lookup returns CDR1 DFQATT and CDR2 SNEGSKA (reference sequence). CDR3 nucleotide sequence: TGCAGTGCTACACTAGCGGGAGGTGGCAGAGCCAAAAACATTCAGTACTTC. This codes for CSATLAGGGRAKNIQYF.

This clonotype was seen at least ten times. The gene calls are TRBV10-2 and TRBJ1-1; D is ambiguous. Trimming took 3 bases from V and 2 from J, leaving 10 bases between them. The CDR3 is 14 residues long. CDR1 is WSHSY, CDR2 SAAADI, per germline. The CDR3 region is CASSDNPINTEAFF. DNA for the CDR3: TGCGCCAGCAGTGATAACCCGATAAACACTGAAGCTTTCTTT.

As for this clonotype: It may be a read error: a sequence one base away is much more abundant. This chain links TRBV20-1 with TRBJ2-4, with a possible D match to TRBD2 (5 bases). The germline V gene encodes CDR1 DFQATT and CDR2 SNEGSKA (reference sequence). The CDR3 is 12 residues long. CDR3 sequence: CSDRRTENIQYF. In DNA form, the CDR3 reads TGCAGTGATAGACGGACTGAAAACATTCAGTACTTC.

This clonotype appeared many times. The chain carries TRBV7-2 and TRBJ2-7; tentatively, D is TRBD1 or TRBD2 (8 bases each). The CDR3 is made up of 17 amino acids. V was shortened by 5 bases and J by 7 bases, with 27 bases between the two germline ends. Germline lookup yields CDR1 SGHTA and CDR2 FQGNSA. This CDR3 reads CASSPIGQGRGGVEQYF. Written as DNA, the CDR3 is TGTGCCAGCAGCCCCATCGGACAGGGACGGGGGGGAGTGGAGCAGTACTTC.

Ten or more counts support this clonotype. This rearrangement joins TRBV15 to TRBJ2-5, with D maybe TRBD1 (5 bases). CDR1 is LNHNV and CDR2 is YYDKDF in the germline V gene (reference sequence). V dropped 3 bases and J dropped 5 bases, with 13 bases sitting between them. This CDR3 contains 14 residues. The CDR3 sequence: CATSSQGSGETQYF. CDR3 coding DNA: TGTGCCACCAGCAGCCAGGGTAGTGGGGAGACCCAGTACTTC.

This clonotype was recorded many times. The rearrangement links TRBV20-1 to TRBJ2-7; 12 nucleotides align to TRBD2. The germline gives CDR1 DFQATT, CDR2 SNEGSKA (reference sequence). The CDR3 totals 16 residues. V lost 1 base, J lost 0 bases, and 4 bases stayed unmatched. The CDR3 sequence: CSARVRLAGASYEQYF. In DNA form, the CDR3 reads TGCAGTGCTAGAGTTAGACTAGCGGGAGCCTCCTACGAGCAGTACTTC.

The chain has TRBV11-2 and TRBJ2-3; 7 bases line up with TRBD2. The CDR3 sequence is 20 residues long. V shed 4 bases, J shed 3 bases, and the junction held 22 bases outside the gene matches. Looked up from germline, CDR1 is SGHAT and CDR2 is FQNNGV. The CDR3 DNA sequence: TGTGCCAGCAGCTCGAGAGACAGTGACAGCGGGAACCTAGGAACAGATACGCAGTATTTT. Protein sequence: CASSSRDSDSGNLGTDTQYF.

This clonotype was picked up a small number of times. J is TRBJ2-1 and V is TRBV19; D ambiguous. Deletions cut 6 bases from V and 0 bases from J, with 12 bases between. The CDR3 sequence is 15 residues long. Germline values: CDR1 LNHDA, CDR2 SQIVND (reference sequence). In nucleotides, the CDR3 is TGTGCCAGTAGAATCTACGCCAGCTCCTACAATGAGCAGTTCTTC. As protein: CASRIYASSYNEQFF.

The gene calls are TRBV7-9 and TRBJ2-2; 7 bases agree with TRBD2. Germline-derived CDR1 and CDR2 are SEHNR and FQNEAQ (reference sequence). V dropped 5 bases and J dropped 0; count of bases not matched to a gene: 9. This CDR3 is built from 17 residues. The CDR3 spells CASSTLGLNTNTGELFF. The CDR3 DNA follows: TGTGCCAGCAGCACCCTGGGACTAAACACGAACACCGGGGAGCTGTTTTTT.

The table lists this clonotype with many counts. The junction differs from germline at one of its ends, possibly a read error. This sequence joins TRBV15 and TRBJ2-3; D perhaps matches TRBD2 (6 bases). CDR1 is LNHNV, CDR2 YYDKDF, per germline (reference sequence). The CDR3 spans 16 residues. The CDR3 here is CATSRGVAEVTHTQYF. CDR3 nucleotides: TGTGCCACCAGCAGAGGGGTAGCGGAAGTCACACATACGCAGTATTTT.

At least ten counts were recorded for this clonotype. The chain carries TRBV29-1 and TRBJ2-3; no definite D call. CDR1 and CDR2 from the germline V gene are SQVTM and ANQGSEA. The CDR3 consists of 16 residues. With 3 bases removed from V and 0 bases from J, the gap between germline ends came to 16 bases. CDR3 coding DNA: TGCAGCGTTGATGGGCCACAATTTTCTAGCACAGATACGCAGTATTTT. Translated: CSVDGPQFSSTDTQYF.

This clonotype was found many times. V gene TRBV5-1 combines with J gene TRBJ2-3, with D hard to call. The V end was cut by 0 bases, the J end by 0 bases, with 11 bases between. In germline, CDR1 is SGHRS, CDR2 YFSETQ. CDR3 length equals 16 residues. The CDR3 region has the DNA TGCGCCAGCAGCTTGGGATCACCCTCTAGCACAGATACGCAGTATTTT. Translated: CASSLGSPSSTDTQYF. The variable domain in full, with the rest retrieved from reference TRBV5-1 and TRBJ2-3, is KAGVTQTPRYLIKTRGQQVTLSCSPISGHRSVSWYQQTPGQGLQFLFEYFSETQRNKGNFPGRFSGRQFSNSRSEMNVSTLELGDSALYLCASSLGSPSSTDTQYFGPGTRLTVL.